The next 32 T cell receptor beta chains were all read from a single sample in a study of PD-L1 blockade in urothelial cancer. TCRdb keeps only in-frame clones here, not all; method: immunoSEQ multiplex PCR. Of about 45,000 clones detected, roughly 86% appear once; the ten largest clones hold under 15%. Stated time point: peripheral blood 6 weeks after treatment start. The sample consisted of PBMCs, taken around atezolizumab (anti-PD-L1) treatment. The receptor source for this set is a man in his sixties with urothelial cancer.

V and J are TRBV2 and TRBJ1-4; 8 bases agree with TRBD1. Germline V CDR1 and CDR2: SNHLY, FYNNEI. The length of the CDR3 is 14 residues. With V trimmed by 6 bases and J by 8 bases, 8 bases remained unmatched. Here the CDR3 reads CASRDRTGQEKLFF. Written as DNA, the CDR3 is TGTGCCAGCAGGGATAGGACAGGGCAGGAAAAACTGTTTTTT. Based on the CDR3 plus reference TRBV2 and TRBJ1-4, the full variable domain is EPEVTQTPSHQVTQMGQEVILRCVPISNHLYFYWYRQILGQKVEFLVSFYNNEISEKSEIFDDQFSVERPDGSNFTLKIRSTKLEDSAMYFCASRDRTGQEKLFFGSGTQLSVL.

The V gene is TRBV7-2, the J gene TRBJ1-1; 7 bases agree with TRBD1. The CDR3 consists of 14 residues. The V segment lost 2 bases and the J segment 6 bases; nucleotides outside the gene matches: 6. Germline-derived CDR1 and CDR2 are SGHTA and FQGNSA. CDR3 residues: CASSLLQGIAEAFF. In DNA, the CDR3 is TGTGCCAGCAGCTTACTACAGGGGATCGCTGAAGCTTTCTTT.

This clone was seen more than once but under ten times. The CDR3: CAIRQGFGTYEQYF. The CDR3 DNA is TGTGCCATCCGCCAGGGGTTCGGGACCTACGAGCAGTACTTC. The chain carries TRBV10-3 and TRBJ2-7, with a tentative D call TRBD1 (6 bases). V gave up 8 bases and J gave up 2 bases, with 16 bases separating them. Germline V gives CDR1 ENHRY, CDR2 SYGVKD. The CDR3 has 14 residues.

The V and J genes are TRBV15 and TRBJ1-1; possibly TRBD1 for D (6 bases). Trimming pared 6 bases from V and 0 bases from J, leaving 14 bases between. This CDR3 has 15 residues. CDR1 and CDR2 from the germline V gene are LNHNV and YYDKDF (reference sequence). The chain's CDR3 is CATRIGQTLNTEAFF. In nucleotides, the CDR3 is TGTGCCACCAGGATAGGACAGACACTGAACACTGAAGCTTTCTTT.

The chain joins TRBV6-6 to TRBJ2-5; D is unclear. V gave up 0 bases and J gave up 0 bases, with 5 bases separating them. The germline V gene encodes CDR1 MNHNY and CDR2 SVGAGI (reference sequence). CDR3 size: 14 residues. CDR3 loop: CASSYSRNQETQYF. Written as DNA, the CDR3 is TGTGCCAGCAGTTACTCGAGAAACCAAGAGACCCAGTACTTC.

The CDR3 loop is CASSLGGIANTGELFF. CDR3 DNA: TGCGCCAGCAGCTTGGGAGGGATTGCGAACACCGGGGAGCTGTTTTTT. The chain has TRBV5-1 and TRBJ2-2; a possible D gene is TRBD2 (5 bases). From germline, CDR1 is SGHRS and CDR2 YFSETQ. This CDR3 region has 16 residues. Trimming cost V 0 bases and J 0 bases, with 9 bases left between them.

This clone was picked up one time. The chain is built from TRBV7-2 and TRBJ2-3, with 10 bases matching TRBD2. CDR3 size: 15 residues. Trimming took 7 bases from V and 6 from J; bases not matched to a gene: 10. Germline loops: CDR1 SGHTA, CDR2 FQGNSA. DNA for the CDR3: TGTGCCAGCAACGCAAGCGGGAGGGAGGAGGATACGCAGTATTTT. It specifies CASNASGREEDTQYF.

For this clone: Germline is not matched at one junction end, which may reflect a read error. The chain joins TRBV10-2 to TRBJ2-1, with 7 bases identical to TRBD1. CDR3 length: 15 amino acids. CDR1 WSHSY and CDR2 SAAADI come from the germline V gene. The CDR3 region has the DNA TGCGCCAGCAGGGGGGACAGAACGACCTACGATGAGCAGTTCTTC. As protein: CASRGDRTTYDEQFF.

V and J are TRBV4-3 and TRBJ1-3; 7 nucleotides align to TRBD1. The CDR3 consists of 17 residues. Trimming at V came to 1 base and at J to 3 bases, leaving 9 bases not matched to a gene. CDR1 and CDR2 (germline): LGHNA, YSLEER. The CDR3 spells CASSQVLGGAGGNTIYF. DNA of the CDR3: TGCGCCAGCAGCCAAGTATTAGGGGGCGCGGGTGGAAACACCATATATTTT.

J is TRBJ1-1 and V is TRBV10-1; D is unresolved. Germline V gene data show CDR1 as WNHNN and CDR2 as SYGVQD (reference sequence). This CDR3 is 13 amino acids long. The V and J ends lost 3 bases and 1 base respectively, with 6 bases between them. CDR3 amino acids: CASSDSQNTEAFF. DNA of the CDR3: TGCGCCAGCAGTGACAGTCAGAACACTGAAGCTTTCTTT.

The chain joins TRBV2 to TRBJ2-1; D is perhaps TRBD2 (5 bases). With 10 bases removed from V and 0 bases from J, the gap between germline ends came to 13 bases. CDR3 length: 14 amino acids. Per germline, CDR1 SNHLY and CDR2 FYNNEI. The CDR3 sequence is CATLTSSSYNEQFF. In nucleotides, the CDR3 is TGTGCCACCCTAACTAGTTCCTCCTACAATGAGCAGTTCTTC.

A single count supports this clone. In nucleotides, the CDR3 is TGTGCCAGCAGCTTAGATTGGACTAGCCCAGAGACCCAGTACTTC. Its protein is CASSLDWTSPETQYF. The rearrangement joins TRBV7-2 to TRBJ2-5; 8 bases are shared with TRBD2. The J segment lost 4 bases and the V segment lost 1 base, leaving 5 bases of the junction unmatched. This CDR3 is built from 15 residues. Looked up from germline, CDR1 is SGHTA and CDR2 is FQGNSA.

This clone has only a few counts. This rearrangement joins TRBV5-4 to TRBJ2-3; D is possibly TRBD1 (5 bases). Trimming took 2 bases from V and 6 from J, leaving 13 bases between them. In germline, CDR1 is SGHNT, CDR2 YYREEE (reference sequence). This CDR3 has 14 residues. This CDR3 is CASSFEVDMDTQYF. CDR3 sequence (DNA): TGTGCCAGCAGCTTTGAGGTGGACATGGATACGCAGTATTTT. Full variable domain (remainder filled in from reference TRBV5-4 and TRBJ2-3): ETGVTQSPTHLIKTRGQQVTLRCSSQSGHNTVSWYQQALGQGPQFIFQYYREEENGRGNFPPRFSGLQFPNYSSELNVNALELDDSALYLCASSFEVDMDTQYFGPGTRLTVL.

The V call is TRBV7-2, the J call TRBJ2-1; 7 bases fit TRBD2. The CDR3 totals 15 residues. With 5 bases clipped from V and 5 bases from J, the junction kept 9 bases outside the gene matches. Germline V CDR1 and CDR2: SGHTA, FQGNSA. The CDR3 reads CASSPSAGAHNEQFF. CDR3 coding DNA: TGTGCCAGCAGCCCATCTGCGGGAGCCCACAATGAGCAGTTCTTC.

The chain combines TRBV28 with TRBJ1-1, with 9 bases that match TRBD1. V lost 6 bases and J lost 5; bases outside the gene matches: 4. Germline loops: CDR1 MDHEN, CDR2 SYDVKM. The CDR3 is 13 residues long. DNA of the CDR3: TGTGCCAGCAGGACAGGGGGAAAAACTGAAGCTTTCTTT. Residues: CASRTGGKTEAFF.

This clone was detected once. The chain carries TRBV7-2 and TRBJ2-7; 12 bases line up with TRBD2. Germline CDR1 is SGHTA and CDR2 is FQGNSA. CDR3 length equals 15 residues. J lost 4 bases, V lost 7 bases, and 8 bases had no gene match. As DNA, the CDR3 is TGTGCCAGCACACGACTAGCGGGAGCTGGGTACGAGCAGTACTTC. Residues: CASTRLAGAGYEQYF.

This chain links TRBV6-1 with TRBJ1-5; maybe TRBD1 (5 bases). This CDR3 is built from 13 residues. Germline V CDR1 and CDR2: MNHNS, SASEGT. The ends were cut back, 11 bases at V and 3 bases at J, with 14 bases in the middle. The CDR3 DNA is TGTGCCGCCGGGGGGAGTTCCAATCAGCCCCAGCATTTT. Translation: CAAGGSSNQPQHF.

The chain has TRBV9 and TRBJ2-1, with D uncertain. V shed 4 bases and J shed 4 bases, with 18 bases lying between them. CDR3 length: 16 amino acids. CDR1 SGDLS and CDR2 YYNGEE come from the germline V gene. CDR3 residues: CASSLTVLPLYNEQFF. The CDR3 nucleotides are TGTGCCAGCAGCCTTACTGTCCTACCCTTATACAATGAGCAGTTCTTC.

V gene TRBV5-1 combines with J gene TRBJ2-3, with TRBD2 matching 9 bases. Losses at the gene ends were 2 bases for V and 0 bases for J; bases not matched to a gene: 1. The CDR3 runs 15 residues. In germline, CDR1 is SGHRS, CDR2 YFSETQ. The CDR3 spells CASSFSGGSTDTQYF. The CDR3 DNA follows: TGCGCCAGCAGCTTTAGCGGGGGTAGCACAGATACGCAGTATTTT.

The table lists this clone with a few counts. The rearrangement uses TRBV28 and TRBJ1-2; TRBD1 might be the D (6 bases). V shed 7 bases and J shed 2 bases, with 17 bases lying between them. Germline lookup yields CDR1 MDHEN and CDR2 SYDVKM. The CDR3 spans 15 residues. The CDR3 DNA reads TGTGCCAGCACGGCAGGGGTGGGGGAGAACTATGGCTACACCTTC. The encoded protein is CASTAGVGENYGYTF.

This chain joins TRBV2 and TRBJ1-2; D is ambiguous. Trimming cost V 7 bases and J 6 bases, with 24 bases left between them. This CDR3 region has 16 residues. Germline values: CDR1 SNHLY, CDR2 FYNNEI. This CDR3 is CASKINSHNRPHGYTF. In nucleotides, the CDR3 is TGTGCCAGCAAGATAAACAGCCACAATAGGCCCCATGGCTACACCTTC.

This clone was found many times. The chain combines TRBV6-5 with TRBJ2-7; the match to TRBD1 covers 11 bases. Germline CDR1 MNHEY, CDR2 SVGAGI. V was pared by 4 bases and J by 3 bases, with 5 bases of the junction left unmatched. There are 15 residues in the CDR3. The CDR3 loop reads CASSSRDRGNYEQYF. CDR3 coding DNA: TGTGCCAGCAGTTCCAGGGACAGGGGGAACTACGAGCAGTACTTC.

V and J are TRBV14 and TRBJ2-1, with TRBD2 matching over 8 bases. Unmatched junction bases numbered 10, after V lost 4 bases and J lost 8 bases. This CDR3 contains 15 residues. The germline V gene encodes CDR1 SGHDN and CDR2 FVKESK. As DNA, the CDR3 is TGTGCCAGCAGCCGCCGACTAGCGAGGGAGGATGAGCAGTTCTTC. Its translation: CASSRRLAREDEQFF.

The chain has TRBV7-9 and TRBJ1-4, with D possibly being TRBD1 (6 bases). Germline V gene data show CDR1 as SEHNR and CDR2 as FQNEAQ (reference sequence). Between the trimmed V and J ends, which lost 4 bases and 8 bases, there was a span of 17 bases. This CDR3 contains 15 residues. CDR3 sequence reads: CASSSNRAGKEKLFF. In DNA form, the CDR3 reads TGTGCCAGCAGCTCCAACAGGGCCGGGAAAGAAAAACTGTTTTTT.

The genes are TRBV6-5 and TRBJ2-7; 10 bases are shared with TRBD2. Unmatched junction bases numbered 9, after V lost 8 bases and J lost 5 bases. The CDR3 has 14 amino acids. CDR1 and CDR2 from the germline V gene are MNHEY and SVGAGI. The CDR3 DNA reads TGTGCCAGCTCCCGTAGCGGGAGGAGGGACGAGCAGTACTTC. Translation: CASSRSGRRDEQYF.

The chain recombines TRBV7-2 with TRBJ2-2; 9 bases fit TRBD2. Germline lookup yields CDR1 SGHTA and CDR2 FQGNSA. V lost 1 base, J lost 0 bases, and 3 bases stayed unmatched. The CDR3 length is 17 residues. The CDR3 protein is CASSLVSGRTNTGELFF. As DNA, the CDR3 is TGTGCCAGCAGCTTAGTAAGCGGGAGGACGAACACCGGGGAGCTGTTTTTT.

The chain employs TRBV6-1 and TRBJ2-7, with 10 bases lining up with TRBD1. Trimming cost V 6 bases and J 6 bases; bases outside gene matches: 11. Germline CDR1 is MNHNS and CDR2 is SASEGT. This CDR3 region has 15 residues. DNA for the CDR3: TGTGCCAGCAGCCTCGGACAGGGGGGACCTTTCGAGCAGTACTTC. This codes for CASSLGQGGPFEQYF.

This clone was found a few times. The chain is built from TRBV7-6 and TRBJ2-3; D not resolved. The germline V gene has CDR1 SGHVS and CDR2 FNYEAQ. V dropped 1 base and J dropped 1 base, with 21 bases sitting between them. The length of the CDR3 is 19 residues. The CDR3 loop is CASSLESPLPPLGTDTQYF. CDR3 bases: TGTGCCAGCAGCTTAGAGTCCCCCCTACCACCTTTGGGCACAGATACGCAGTATTTT. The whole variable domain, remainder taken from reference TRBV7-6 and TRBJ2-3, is GAGVSQSPRYKVTKRGQDVALRCDPISGHVSLYWYRQALGQGPEFLTYFNYEAQQDKSGLPNDRFSAERPEGSISTLTIQRTEQRDSAMYRCASSLESPLPPLGTDTQYFGPGTRLTVL.

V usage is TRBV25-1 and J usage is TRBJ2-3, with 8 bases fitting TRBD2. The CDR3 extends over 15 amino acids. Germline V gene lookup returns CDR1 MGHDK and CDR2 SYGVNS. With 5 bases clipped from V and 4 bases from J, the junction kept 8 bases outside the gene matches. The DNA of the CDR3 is TGTGCCAGCAGTCTGCTAGCGGGTATCTCAGATACGCAGTATTTT. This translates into CASSLLAGISDTQYF.

CDR3 nucleotides: TGTGCCAGCAGTTACCGCCAGTATTCACCCCTCCACTTT. Translation: CASSYRQYSPLHF. This rearrangement joins TRBV6-5 to TRBJ1-6, with D unresolved. CDR3 length: 13 amino acids. CDR1 is MNHEY, CDR2 SVGAGI, per germline. Trimming took 2 bases from V and 8 from J, leaving 7 bases between them.

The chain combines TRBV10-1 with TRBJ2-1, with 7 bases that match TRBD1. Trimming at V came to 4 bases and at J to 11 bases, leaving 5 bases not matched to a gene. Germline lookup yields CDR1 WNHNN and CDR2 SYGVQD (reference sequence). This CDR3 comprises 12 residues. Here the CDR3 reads CASSGGGQQQFF. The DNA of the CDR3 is TGCGCCAGCAGTGGAGGGGGACAGCAGCAGTTCTTC.

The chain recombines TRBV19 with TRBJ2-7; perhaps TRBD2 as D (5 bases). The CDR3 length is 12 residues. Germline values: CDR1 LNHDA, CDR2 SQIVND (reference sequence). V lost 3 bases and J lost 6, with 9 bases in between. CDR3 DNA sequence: TGTGCCAGTAGTATTGGCGGGTCCGAGCAGTACTTC. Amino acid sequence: CASSIGGSEQYF.